The 20 T cell receptor beta chains in this list originate from one sample, sequenced in a study of spatial heterogeneity in lung cancer. From the 5' RACE reads, TCRdb called clonotypes with MiXCR, one entry per CDR3 protein. The sample has approximately 1,600 distinct CDR3 sequences; roughly 25% are singletons. Time point noted: sample taken at primary tumor resection. No cell sorting; template was whole RNA from tumor, lung tissue or PBMC. The specimen was PBMCs, collected at surgery. All receptors derive from a male donor with early-stage non-small cell lung cancer.

This clonotype is medium-sized (0.01 to 0.1%) by share. The V and J genes are TRBV7-9 and TRBJ1-4, with 7 nucleotides matching TRBD1. This CDR3 contains 14 residues. Trimming removed 4 bases from V and 5 bases from J; junction bases left unmatched: 4. CDR1 and CDR2 (germline): SEHNR, FQNEAQ (reference sequence). In DNA form, the CDR3 reads TGTGCCAGCAGCTGGGGACAGTTGAATGAAAAACTGTTTTTT. It yields the protein CASSWGQLNEKLFF.

Comment on this clonotype: It may be a read error: a sequence one base away is much more abundant. This CDR3 reads CASRTRSASNEAFF. Written as DNA, the CDR3 is TGTGCCAGCAGGACACGCAGCGCGTCCAATGAAGCTTTCTTT. The V and J genes are TRBV7-9 and TRBJ1-1; D is ambiguous. Germline lookup yields CDR1 SEHNR and CDR2 FQNEAQ (reference sequence). The CDR3 loop spans 14 amino acids. V lost 6 bases and J 7 bases, leaving 18 bases between the germline ends.

The chain is built from TRBV5-1 and TRBJ2-3; TRBD2 matches 14 bases. V lost 4 bases, J lost 6 bases, and 7 bases stayed unmatched. The CDR3 is 16 residues long. Germline V gene lookup returns CDR1 SGHRS and CDR2 YFSETQ. The CDR3 protein is CASSEGLAGDGDTQYF. DNA for the CDR3: TGCGCCAGCAGCGAGGGACTAGCGGGGGACGGGGATACGCAGTATTTT.

The V gene is TRBV20-1, the J gene TRBJ2-7; 7 bases agree with TRBD2. This CDR3 has 15 amino acids. The germline V gene has CDR1 DFQATT and CDR2 SNEGSKA (reference sequence). V was clipped by 1 base and J by 7 bases; unmatched bases: 13. The CDR3 DNA is TGCAGTGCTAGAGCCCCGCGGGGGAGGGCCTTGGAGCAGTACTTC. The encoded protein is CSARAPRGRALEQYF.

A few counts support this clonotype. This chain joins TRBV27 and TRBJ2-7; D gene unclear. V shed 5 bases and J shed 5 bases, with 16 bases lying between them. This CDR3 is built from 14 residues. Germline CDR1 is MNHEY and CDR2 is SMNVEV (reference sequence). CDR3 sequence (DNA): TGTGCCAGCAGTGAGCAGGCCGGCGGCGACGAGCAGTACTTC. It encodes CASSEQAGGDEQYF.

V gene TRBV27 combines with J gene TRBJ2-7; tentatively, D is TRBD1 or TRBD2 (5 bases each). The CDR3 covers 14 residues. CDR1 and CDR2 (germline): MNHEY, SMNVEV (reference sequence). The V end was cut by 3 bases, the J end by 3 bases, with 12 bases between. Here the CDR3 reads CASSFGAGNYEQYF. CDR3 nucleotides: TGTGCCAGCAGTTTTGGGGCGGGCAACTACGAGCAGTACTTC.

This clonotype appeared a few times. The genes are TRBV29-1 and TRBJ1-4; 7 nucleotides line up with TRBD1. Germline CDR1 and CDR2: SQVTM and ANQGSEA. This CDR3 comprises 13 residues. V lost 6 bases and J lost 5; bases outside the gene matches: 6. As DNA, the CDR3 is TGCAGCGTCGGGGGACAGACCAATGAAAAACTGTTTTTT. Protein product: CSVGGQTNEKLFF.

This clonotype occurred many times. At one of its ends the junction is not consistent with the germline gene, which may arise from a read error. The chain is built from TRBV12-5 and TRBJ1-5; 7 bases map to TRBD1. CDR1 is LGHNT and CDR2 is FRNRAP in the germline V gene. The CDR3 sequence is 12 residues long. The CDR3 DNA reads as TGCGCTAGTGCCCAGGGGGGGCAGCCCCAGCATTTT. This gives the protein CASAQGGQPQHF. The full variable domain, with the rest looked up from reference TRBV12-5 and TRBJ1-5, is DARVTQTPRHKVTEMGQEVTMRCQPILGHNTVFWYRQTMMQGLELLAYFRNRAPLDDSGMPKDRFSAEMPDATLATLKIQPSEPRDSAVYFCASAQGGQPQHFGDGTRLSIL.

This clonotype is judged medium-sized. The chain joins TRBV29-1 to TRBJ2-5, with TRBD2 as a possible D gene (6 bases). V gave up 2 bases and J gave up 4 bases, with 14 bases separating them. Germline assignment: CDR1 SQVTM and CDR2 ANQGSEA. CDR3 length: 14 amino acids. CDR3 bases: TGCAGCGTTGAAACGTCTAGCGTCGGAGAGACCCAGTACTTC. It codes for CSVETSSVGETQYF.

The rearrangement joins TRBV3-1 to TRBJ2-3; no reliable D call. The germline V gene encodes CDR1 LGHDT and CDR2 YNNKEL (reference sequence). Trimming took 6 bases from V and 2 from J, leaving 9 bases between them. The CDR3 totals 13 residues. CDR3: CASSPQPTDTQYF. In DNA, the CDR3 is TGTGCCAGCAGTCCCCAGCCCACAGATACGCAGTATTTT.

This clonotype was detected many times. Written as DNA, the CDR3 is TGTGCCAGCAGCTTTGTAGGTTTGGGAGATACGCAGTATTTT. This encodes CASSFVGLGDTQYF. The chain couples TRBV11-2 to TRBJ2-3, with no clear D. CDR1 and CDR2 from the germline V gene are SGHAT and FQNNGV. The CDR3 totals 14 residues. V was shortened by 3 bases and J by 5 bases, with 12 bases between the two germline ends.

By sample share, this clonotype is medium-sized. The chain links TRBV18 to TRBJ1-1; the D is unclear. V lost 4 bases to trimming and J lost 11 bases, with 11 bases between them. Germline CDR1 and CDR2: KGHSH and LQKENI. This CDR3 has 11 amino acids. CDR3 sequence (DNA): TGTGCCAGCTCACTAGGGCCGAAGGCTTTCTTT. This codes for CASSLGPKAFF.

This clonotype appeared many times. V usage is TRBV7-8 and J usage is TRBJ1-5; D unresolved. The CDR3 spans 12 residues. Germline CDR1 and CDR2: SGHVS and FQNEAQ. The germline V and J ends were trimmed by 3 bases and 7 bases, with 7 bases remaining between them. For the CDR3, the DNA is TGTGCCAGCAGCTTTGGTTGGCAGCCCCAGCATTTT. The encoded protein is CASSFGWQPQHF.

This clonotype has only a few counts. The chain recombines TRBV5-1 with TRBJ2-6; no definite D call. Germline V gives CDR1 SGHRS, CDR2 YFSETQ. With 3 bases removed from V and 0 bases from J, the gap between germline ends came to 7 bases. The CDR3 loop spans 15 amino acids. The CDR3 sequence: CASSSAHSGANVLTF. CDR3 DNA: TGCGCCAGCAGCTCGGCCCACTCTGGGGCCAACGTCCTGACTTTC.

This clonotype was detected a few times. V is TRBV28 and J is TRBJ2-7, with TRBD1 identical over 8 bases. V shed 3 bases and J 2 bases; nucleotides not matched to a gene: 3. CDR1 is MDHEN and CDR2 is SYDVKM in the germline V gene. The CDR3 is 14 residues long. The CDR3 DNA sequence: TGTGCCAGCAGTTTGACAGGGGTTGCCTACGAGCAGTACTTC. Translating gives CASSLTGVAYEQYF.

The chain carries TRBV23-1 and TRBJ2-1, with 7 positions matching TRBD1. TRBV23-1 is an ORF for which the function is uncertain. CDR3 length: 16 residues. V lost 0 bases, J lost 3 bases, and 5 bases stayed unmatched. Here the CDR3 reads CASSQSCGTVYNEQFF. The DNA of the CDR3 is TGCGCCAGCAGTCAATCGTGTGGGACAGTCTACAATGAGCAGTTCTTC.

This clonotype showed up just a few times. The chain is built from TRBV28 and TRBJ2-7, with a weak D call TRBD1 (7 bases). The CDR3 runs 13 residues. Trimming took 7 bases from V and 2 from J, leaving 12 bases between them. Germline V CDR1 and CDR2: MDHEN, SYDVKM. CDR3 region: CASMPRGAYEQYF. DNA for the CDR3: TGTGCCAGCATGCCCAGGGGGGCCTACGAGCAGTACTTC.

This clonotype was counted at least ten times. The J gene is TRBJ2-1, the V gene TRBV19; D gene ambiguous. The CDR3 is 15 residues long. Germline CDR1 LNHDA, CDR2 SQIVND (reference sequence). V lost 1 base and J lost 5, with 12 bases in between. DNA for the CDR3: TGTGCCAGTAGTATAGGGCCCCTAGAACACAATGAGCAGTTCTTC. Its protein is CASSIGPLEHNEQFF.

This clonotype ranks as medium-sized. The chain has TRBV12-5 and TRBJ2-6; no firm D call. The CDR3 has 13 amino acids. CDR1 and CDR2 from the germline V gene are LGHNT and FRNRAP. Trimming removed 3 bases from V and 2 bases from J, with 2 bases in between. Written as DNA, the CDR3 is TGTGCTAGTGGTTTAGCTGGGGCCAACGTCCTGACTTTC. This translates into CASGLAGANVLTF.

This clonotype is classed as medium-sized. V gene TRBV5-1 combines with J gene TRBJ2-7; D possibly uses TRBD1 or TRBD2 (5 bases each). The germline CDR1 and CDR2 sequences are SGHRS and YFSETQ. Trimming removed 4 bases at V and 2 bases at J, with 10 bases between. The CDR3 covers 13 residues. The CDR3 loop reads CASSRDGTYEQYV. The CDR3 region has the DNA TGCGCCAGCAGCAGGGACGGGACCTACGAGCAGTACGTC.